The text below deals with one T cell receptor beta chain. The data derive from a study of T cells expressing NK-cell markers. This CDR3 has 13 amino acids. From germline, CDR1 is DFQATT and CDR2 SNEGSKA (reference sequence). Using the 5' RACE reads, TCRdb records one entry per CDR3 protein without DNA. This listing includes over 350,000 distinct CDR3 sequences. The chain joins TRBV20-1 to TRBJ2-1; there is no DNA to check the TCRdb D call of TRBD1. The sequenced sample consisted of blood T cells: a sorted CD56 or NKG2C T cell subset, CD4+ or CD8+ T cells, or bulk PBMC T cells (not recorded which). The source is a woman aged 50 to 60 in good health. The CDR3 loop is CSATRRRGDEQFF.